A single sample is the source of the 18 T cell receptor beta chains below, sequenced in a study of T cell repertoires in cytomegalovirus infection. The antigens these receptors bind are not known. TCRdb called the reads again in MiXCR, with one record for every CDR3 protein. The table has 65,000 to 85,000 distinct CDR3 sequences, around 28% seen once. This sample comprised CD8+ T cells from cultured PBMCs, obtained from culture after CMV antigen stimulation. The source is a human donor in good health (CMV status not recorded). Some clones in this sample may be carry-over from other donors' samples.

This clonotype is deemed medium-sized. DNA for the CDR3: TGTGCCAGCAGTTTACGGGTCCCAGGCGGCAGGAACACTGAAGCTTTCTTT. Protein: CASSLRVPGGRNTEAFF. This chain connects TRBV27 to TRBJ1-1; D is unclear. V was cut by 2 bases and J by 1 base, with 17 bases left in between. Germline V gene sequence: CDR1 MNHEY, CDR2 SMNVEV (reference sequence). This CDR3 is 17 amino acids long.

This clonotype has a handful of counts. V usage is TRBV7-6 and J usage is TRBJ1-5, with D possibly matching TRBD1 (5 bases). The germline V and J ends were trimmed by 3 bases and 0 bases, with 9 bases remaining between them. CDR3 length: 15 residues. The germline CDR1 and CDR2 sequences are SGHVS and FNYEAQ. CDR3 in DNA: TGTGCCAGCAGCTTGGGACGGAGTAGCAATCAGCCCCAGCATTTT. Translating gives CASSLGRSSNQPQHF.

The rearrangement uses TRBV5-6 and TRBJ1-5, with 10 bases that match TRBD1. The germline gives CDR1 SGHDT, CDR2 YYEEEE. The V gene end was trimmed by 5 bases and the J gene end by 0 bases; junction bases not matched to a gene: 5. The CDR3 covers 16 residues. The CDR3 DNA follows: TGTGCCAGCAGGGACGGGACAGGGGATAGCAATCAGCCCCAGCATTTT. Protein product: CASRDGTGDSNQPQHF.

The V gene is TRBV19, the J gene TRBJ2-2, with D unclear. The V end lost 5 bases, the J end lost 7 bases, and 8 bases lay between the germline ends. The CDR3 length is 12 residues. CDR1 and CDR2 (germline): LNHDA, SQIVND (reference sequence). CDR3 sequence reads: CASSLLVGELFF. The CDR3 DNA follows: TGTGCCAGTAGTTTACTGGTCGGGGAGCTGTTTTTT.

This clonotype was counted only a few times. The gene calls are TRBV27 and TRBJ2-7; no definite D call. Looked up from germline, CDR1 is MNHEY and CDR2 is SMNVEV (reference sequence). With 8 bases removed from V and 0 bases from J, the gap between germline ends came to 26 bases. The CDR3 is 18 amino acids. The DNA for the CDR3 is TGTGCCAGCTCCCGTTCCGGTCGCATCTACTTAAGCTCCTACGAGCAGTACTTC. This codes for CASSRSGRIYLSSYEQYF.

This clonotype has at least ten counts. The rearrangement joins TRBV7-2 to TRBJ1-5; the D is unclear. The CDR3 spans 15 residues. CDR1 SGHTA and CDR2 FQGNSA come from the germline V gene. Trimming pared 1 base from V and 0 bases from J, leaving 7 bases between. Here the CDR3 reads CASSLENSSNQPQHF. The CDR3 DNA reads TGTGCCAGCAGCTTAGAGAACAGTAGCAATCAGCCCCAGCATTTT.

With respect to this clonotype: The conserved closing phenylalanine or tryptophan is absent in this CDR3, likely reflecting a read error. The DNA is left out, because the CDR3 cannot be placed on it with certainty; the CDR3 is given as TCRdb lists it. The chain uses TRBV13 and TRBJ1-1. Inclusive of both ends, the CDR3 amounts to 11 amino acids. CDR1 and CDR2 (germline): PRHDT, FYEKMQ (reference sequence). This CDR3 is CASSLRGSGRI.

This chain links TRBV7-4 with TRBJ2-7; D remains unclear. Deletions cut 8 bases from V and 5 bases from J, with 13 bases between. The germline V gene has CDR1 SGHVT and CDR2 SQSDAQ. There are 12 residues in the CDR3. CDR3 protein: CASSQLGNEQYF. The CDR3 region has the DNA TGTGCCAGCTCTCAGCTCGGAAACGAGCAGTACTTC.

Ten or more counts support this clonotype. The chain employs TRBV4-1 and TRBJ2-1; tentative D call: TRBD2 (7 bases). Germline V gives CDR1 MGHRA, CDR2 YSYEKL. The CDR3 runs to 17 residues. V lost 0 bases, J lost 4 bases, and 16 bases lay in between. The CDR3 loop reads CASSQDAAGAPYNEQFF. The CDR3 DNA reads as TGCGCCAGCAGCCAAGACGCCGCGGGGGCACCTTACAATGAGCAGTTCTTC.

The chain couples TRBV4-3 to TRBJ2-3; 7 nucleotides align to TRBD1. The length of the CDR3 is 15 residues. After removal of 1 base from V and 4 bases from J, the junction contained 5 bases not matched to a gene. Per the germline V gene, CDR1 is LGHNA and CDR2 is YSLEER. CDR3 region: CASSQARQGSDTQYF. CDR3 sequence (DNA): TGCGCCAGCAGCCAAGCCCGACAGGGCTCAGATACGCAGTATTTT.

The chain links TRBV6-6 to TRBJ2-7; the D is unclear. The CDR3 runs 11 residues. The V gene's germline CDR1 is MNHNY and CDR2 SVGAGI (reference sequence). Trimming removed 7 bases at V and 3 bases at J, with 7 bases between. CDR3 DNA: TGTGCCAGCACCGAGAACTACGAGCAGTACTTC. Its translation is CASTENYEQYF.

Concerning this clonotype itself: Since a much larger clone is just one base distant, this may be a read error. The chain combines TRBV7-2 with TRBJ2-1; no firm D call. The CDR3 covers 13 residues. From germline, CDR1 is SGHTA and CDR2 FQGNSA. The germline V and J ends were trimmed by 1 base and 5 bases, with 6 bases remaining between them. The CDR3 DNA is TGTGCCAGCAGCTTAGATAACGACAATGAGCAGTTCTTC. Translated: CASSLDNDNEQFF.

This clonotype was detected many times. CDR3 DNA sequence: TGTGCCAGCAGCTTGCTTGGGGGAGGAAGAGATGAGCAGTTCTTC. This codes for CASSLLGGGRDEQFF. This chain uses TRBV7-3 with TRBJ2-1; D possibly corresponds to TRBD2 (6 bases). The V end was cut by 3 bases, the J end by 8 bases, with 17 bases between. The CDR3 is 15 residues long. Germline CDR1 is SGHTA and CDR2 is FQGTGA.

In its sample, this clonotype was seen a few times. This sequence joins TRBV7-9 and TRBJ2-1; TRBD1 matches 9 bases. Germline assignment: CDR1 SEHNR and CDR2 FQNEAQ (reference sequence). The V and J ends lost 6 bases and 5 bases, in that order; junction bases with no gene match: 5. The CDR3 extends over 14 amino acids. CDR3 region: CASRPGQGHNEQFF. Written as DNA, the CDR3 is TGTGCCAGCAGACCGGGACAGGGACACAATGAGCAGTTCTTC.

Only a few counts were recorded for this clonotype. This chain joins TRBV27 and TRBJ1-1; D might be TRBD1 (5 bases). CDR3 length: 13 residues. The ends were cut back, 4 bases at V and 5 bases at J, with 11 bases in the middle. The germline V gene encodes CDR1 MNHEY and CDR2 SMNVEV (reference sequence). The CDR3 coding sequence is TGTGCCAGCAGTTGGGGGGTTGAGACTGAAGCTTTCTTT. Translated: CASSWGVETEAFF.

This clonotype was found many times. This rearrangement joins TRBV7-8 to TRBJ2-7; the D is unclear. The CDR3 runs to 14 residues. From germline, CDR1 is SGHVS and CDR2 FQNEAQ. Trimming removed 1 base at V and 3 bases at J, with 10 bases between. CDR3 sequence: CASSLVQTFYEQYF. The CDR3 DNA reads TGTGCCAGCAGCTTAGTTCAGACCTTCTACGAGCAGTACTTC.

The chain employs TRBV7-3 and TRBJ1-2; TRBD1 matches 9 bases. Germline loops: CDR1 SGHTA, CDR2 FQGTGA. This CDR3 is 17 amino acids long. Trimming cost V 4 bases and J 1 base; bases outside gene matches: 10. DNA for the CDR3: TGTGCCAGCAGCTCCGACCCGACAGGGGGGATTAACTATGGCTACACCTTC. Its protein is CASSSDPTGGINYGYTF.

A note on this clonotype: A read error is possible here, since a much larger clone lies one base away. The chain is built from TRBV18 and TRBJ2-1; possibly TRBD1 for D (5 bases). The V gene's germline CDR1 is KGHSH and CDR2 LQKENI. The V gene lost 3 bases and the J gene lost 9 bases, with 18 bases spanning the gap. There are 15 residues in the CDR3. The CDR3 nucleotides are TGTGCCAGCTCACCGCCTGTTCCAGGGCCCGCTGAGCAGTTCTTC. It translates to CASSPPVPGPAEQFF.